Presented here are 6 T cell receptor beta chains from one specimen sequenced in a study of cytomegalovirus exposure and HLA in healthy donors. PCR used 60 Vbeta primers and 13 Jbeta primers. Data came from immunoSEQ multiplex PCR; TCRdb stores just in-frame clones and leaves some out. Its listing shows 25,000 to 40,000 clones. Sequences were obtained from PBMCs. These receptors all come from a middle-aged man in good health and CMV-seronegative.

The chain joins TRBV5-1 to TRBJ2-1; 7 bases line up with TRBD2. Unmatched junction bases numbered 8, after V lost 0 bases and J lost 5 bases. The CDR3 has 16 residues. Germline loops: CDR1 SGHRS, CDR2 YFSETQ. The CDR3 nucleotides are TGCGCCAGCAGCTTGGATGGCGGGAGATACAACAATGAGCAGTTCTTC. Translating it yields CASSLDGGRYNNEQFF.

This chain uses TRBV4-1 with TRBJ1-1; 8 bases match TRBD1. The germline V gene encodes CDR1 MGHRA and CDR2 YSYEKL. There are 16 residues in the CDR3. V lost 2 bases, J lost 3 bases, and 8 bases stayed unmatched. CDR3 in DNA: TGCGCCAGCAGCCAACCAAGACAGGGGAGGGACACTGAAGCTTTCTTT. It specifies CASSQPRQGRDTEAFF.

This clone registers medium-sized (0.01 to 0.1%) by frequency. This chain links TRBV12-5 with TRBJ2-1; no clear D gene. The CDR3 is made up of 14 amino acids. Germline CDR1 is LGHNT and CDR2 is FRNRAP. The V end was cut by 7 bases, the J end by 6 bases, with 16 bases between. CDR3 coding DNA: TGTGCTAGTGCGAAGTACGGGTCTCCCAATGAGCAGTTCTTC. This sequence encodes CASAKYGSPNEQFF.

J is TRBJ1-1 and V is TRBV5-1, with 8 bases matching TRBD1. Germline lookup yields CDR1 SGHRS and CDR2 YFSETQ. J was trimmed by 1 base and V by 3 bases; bases with no gene match: 8. This CDR3 spans 16 amino acids. The CDR3 region is CASSSPSGQGNTEAFF. CDR3 bases: TGCGCCAGCAGCTCCCCATCCGGACAGGGGAACACTGAAGCTTTCTTT. Full variable domain (remainder filled in from reference TRBV5-1 and TRBJ1-1): KAGVTQTPRYLIKTRGQQVTLSCSPISGHRSVSWYQQTPGQGLQFLFEYFSETQRNKGNFPGRFSGRQFSNSRSEMNVSTLELGDSALYLCASSSPSGQGNTEAFFGQGTRLTVV.

This sequence joins TRBV27 and TRBJ1-1, with D perhaps matching TRBD1 (5 bases). This CDR3 region has 13 residues. V lost 6 bases and J 3 bases, leaving 11 bases between the germline ends. Germline values: CDR1 MNHEY, CDR2 SMNVEV (reference sequence). The CDR3 sequence is CASSHPGHTEAFF. CDR3 bases: TGTGCCAGCAGCCACCCAGGGCACACTGAAGCTTTCTTT.

Turning to this clone: The junction and the germline gene differ at one end; a read error may be behind it. The V and J genes are TRBV18 and TRBJ1-5; TRBD1 aligns across 7 bases. Germline V CDR1 and CDR2: KGHSH, LQKENI. The CDR3 has 15 residues. CDR3 bases: TGTGCCAGCTCACCACAGGGGGCAGGCAATCAGCACCAGCATTTT. Protein sequence: CASSPQGAGNQHQHF.